A selection of T cell receptor beta chains follows, all from one sample in a study of HIV-infected patients and healthy controls. TCRdb re-derived calls from the 5' RACE reads in MiXCR, one entry per CDR3 protein. The sample yields 15,000 to 20,000 distinct CDR3 sequences, approximately 9.6% seen once. The material sequenced was blood. These receptors were taken from an adult in good health. The CDR3 runs from the conserved cysteine through the conserved F or W. A D gene is named only where the DNA matches it firmly. Clone sizes are given selectively: once, few, many, or a class where the clone is expanded.

TRBV4-1	TRBJ1-1	.	many	TGCGCCAGCAGCCACCCCGCGGGCAGGGGAACTGAAGCTTTCTTT	CASSHPAGRGTEAFF
TRBV6-4	TRBJ2-2	TRBD1	.	TGTGCCAGCAGCGAAACAGGGGTTGACACCGGGGAGCTGTTTTTT	CASSETGVDTGELFF
TRBV4-1	TRBJ2-5	TRBD2	many	TGCGCCAGCAGCCAAGTAGCGGGAGTGCAGGAGACCCAGTACTTC	CASSQVAGVQETQYF
TRBV7-2	TRBJ2-5	TRBD2	many	TGTGCCAGCAGCCTAGGGGGAGCGGGAGGAGAGACCCAGTACTTC	CASSLGGAGGETQYF
TRBV7-6	TRBJ2-2	.	many	TGTGCCAGCAGCCCACGGTCTAGTGGTACCGGGGAGCTGTTTTTT	CASSPRSSGTGELFF
TRBV5-5	TRBJ2-3	TRBD2	many	TGTGCCAGCAGCTACAGGACTAGCGGGAGCGGCACAGATACGCAGTATTTT	CASSYRTSGSGTDTQYF
TRBV18	TRBJ1-5	.	.	TGTGCCAGCTCCCCGGGGCCTTACAATCAGCCCCAGCATTTT	CASSPGPYNQPQHF
TRBV28	TRBJ1-5	TRBD1	few	TGTGCCAGCAGTTTCGGACAGGGGGTGGCGCGGCCCCAGCATTTT	CASSFGQGVARPQHF
TRBV6-2/TRBV6-3	TRBJ1-1	.	many	TGTGCCAGCAAGGGGGGTTTCTACATGAACACTGAAGCTTTCTTT	CASKGGFYMNTEAFF
TRBV24-1	TRBJ2-1	TRBD1	.	TGTGCCACCAGTGATAGGTGGGACAGGGCCGAGCAGTTCTTC	CATSDRWDRAEQFF
TRBV5-1	TRBJ1-5	.	many	TGCGCCAGCAGCTTGGAGGGTTGGAATCAGCCCCAGCATTTT	CASSLEGWNQPQHF
TRBV5-1	TRBJ1-3	.	.	TGCGCCAGCAGCTTGGCCTGGGGAGCTGGAAACACCATATATTTT	CASSLAWGAGNTIYF
TRBV27	TRBJ1-5	.	medium-sized	TGTGCCAGCAGTCCACAGTACCCTAATCAGCCCCAGCATTTT	CASSPQYPNQPQHF
TRBV28	TRBJ2-7	.	many	TGTGCCAGCAGTTCCCTTTTCCGGGTAACCTACGAGCAGTACTTC	CASSSLFRVTYEQYF
TRBV29-1	TRBJ2-3	.	few	TGCAGCGTTGTCCCACAGGGAGCAGATACGCAGTATTTT	CSVVPQGADTQYF
TRBV5-1	TRBJ2-5	.	medium-sized	TGCGCCAGCAGCTTGGACGGGGAGACCCAGTACTTC	CASSLDGETQYF
TRBV24-1	TRBJ2-3	TRBD2	.	TGTGCCACCAGTGGGGGAGCGGGAGAGAGCACAGATACGCAGTATTTT	CATSGGAGESTDTQYF
TRBV19	TRBJ1-5	TRBD1	medium-sized	TGTGCCAGTAGTATGTGGCAGGGGGCTGATCAGCCCCAGCATTTT	CASSMWQGADQPQHF
TRBV29-1	TRBJ2-4	TRBD1	few	TGCAGCGTTGAACCACCGGGACAGGGAAACATTCAGTACTTC	CSVEPPGQGNIQYF
TRBV25-1	TRBJ1-6	TRBD1	many	TGTGCCAGCAGTGAAACAGGGGAAGTCTCACCCCTCCACTTT	CASSETGEVSPLHF
TRBV7-9	TRBJ2-1	.	many	TGTGCCAGCAGCTTCAGGGGGGACTATAGCTCCTACAATGAGCAGTTCTTC	CASSFRGDYSSYNEQFF
TRBV7-6	TRBJ2-7	.	many	TGTGCCAGCAGCTCGGACCAGGGACTCGAGCAGTACTTC	CASSSDQGLEQYF
TRBV20-1	TRBJ2-7	.	once	TGCAGTGCCACCCACCCATACTCCTACGAGCAGTACTTC	CSATHPYSYEQYF
TRBV7-3	TRBJ1-1	.	many	TGTGCCAGCAGCTTGCGTTCCCAGGGGACTGAAGCTTTCTTT	CASSLRSQGTEAFF
TRBV15	TRBJ1-5	.	.	TGTGCCACCAGCAGGGGCATGAGCAATCAGCCCCAGCATTTT	CATSRGMSNQPQHF
TRBV29-1	TRBJ1-1	TRBD1	many	TGCAGCGGGACGGATTTATTAGGGGGCATGAACACTGAAGCTTTCTTT	CSGTDLLGGMNTEAFF
TRBV18	TRBJ2-1	TRBD2	many	TGTGCCAGCTCACCCTATGTACTAGCGGGAGTGGTAGATGAGCAGTTCTTC	CASSPYVLAGVVDEQFF
TRBV5-1	TRBJ2-3	TRBD1	.	TGCGCCAGCAGCTTGGGGACAGGGAGGTCGAAGGCAGATACGCAGTATTTT	CASSLGTGRSKADTQYF
TRBV28	TRBJ2-7	.	few	TGTGCCAGCATCTTAGGTAACGAGCAGTACTTC	CASILGNEQYF